This entry is about one T cell receptor beta chain. No cognate antigen has been identified for it. The input lacks base qualities; no much larger clone sits a single base away. Between the V and J ends, shortened by 6 bases and 3 bases respectively, the junction contains 14 bases. Spanning cysteine to phenylalanine, the CDR3 consists of 14 amino acids. CDR3 DNA is the only sequence kept; it has 42 bases, read in frame from the first base. Looking up the germline V gene yields CDR1 MDHEN and CDR2 SYDVKM. This entry belongs to a study of beta chain features in type 1 diabetes (dated by TCRdb to 2016 to 2019). Study-level background: Patients and healthy donors did not differ in mean age, gender distribution, total cell number or subset yield. A total of 100 million to 110 million sorted cells were examined across all samples, and a strong correlation was observed between cell number per subset and RNA yield. In the study, TCRB repertoires of sorted circulating CD4+ T cell subsets from recently diagnosed type 1 diabetes patients were compared with those of matched healthy donors. Whereas all 30 or so donors provided naive and central memory subsets, regulatory and stem cell-like memory subsets were isolated from just 8 patients and about 8 healthy donors. Broad study findings and their caveats: Naive, central memory and regulatory TCRB repertoires appeared to be more alike among patients than among healthy donors. At VDJ recombination sites, patients with type 1 diabetes made fewer insertions and deleted more nucleotides, a pattern implying thymic rearrangement abnormalities. Because cDNA was sequenced instead of genomic DNA, highly expressing activated cells could be over-represented, though the groups showed no difference in activation or CD3 levels. Because small numbers of individuals were included in the HLA sub-analyses, any influence of HLA type on TCRB rearrangement was left unresolved. PCR might favor shorter templates, but patient and control samples were amplified and corrected together, so any skew would affect both groups equally. In all four CD4+ subsets, TCRB CDR3 length was moderately but significantly shorter in type 1 diabetes patients.

Each donor gave one peripheral blood draw, averaging approximately 0.11 L, which was collected into heparinised tubes. Using a panel that included CD45RO, CCR7, CD25, CD127, CD95 and CD27, naive, central memory, regulatory and stem cell-like memory CD4+ T cells were sorted on a BD FACSAria II. Every sorted population had a purity above 98%. Right away, PBMCs were isolated by Lymphoprep density gradient centrifugation and were stained directly, with no culture step. Samples were stained and sorted in pairs, with one healthy donor and one patient per experiment, so that batch effects were minimized. All of the isolated RNA was reverse transcribed with the High Capacity cDNA Reverse Transcription Kit, so expressed TCRB transcripts were sequenced. Deep immunoSEQ sequencing was applied to naive, central memory and regulatory T cell samples, giving an average of approximately 3.8 million total reads per sample. Sorted cells were lysed in RLT buffer, and RNA was extracted using DNase-treated RNeasy Micro or Mini kits according to cell number. Each cell subset was processed separately to prevent cross-contamination, with patient and healthy donor samples processed together. The immunoSEQ multiplex PCR was used to amplify TCRB sequences from cDNA, yielding 87-bp fragments that span the CDR3 region. Amplicons were sequenced on the Illumina HiSeq platform. In the source study's methods: Synthetic template baselines were used to correct PCR bias computationally, reads within Hamming distance 2 were collapsed together, and singletons that could not be merged were discarded. Reads were aligned against IMGT so that V, D and J genes, CDR3 length and insertions or deletions at six rearrangement sites could be assigned. Within each subset, clonotype counts were normalized to sorted cell number, after which true diversity and Gini coefficients were computed with the tcR R package. The overlap coefficient, calculated on TCRB nucleotide sequences, was used to measure repertoire sharing. TCRdb mirrors the immuneACCESS table, restricted to in-frame sequences. Some clones are absent from its copies; in checked studies, under half trace to an unresolved V gene, and the reason for the others is unknown. V and J calls and clone size are those listed in that table; D and trimming were worked out from the DNA. Recorded for this sample are 130,000 to 150,000 clones; about 13% of them occurred a single time. 1% to 1.5% of the sample rests with the top ten.

The chain uses TRBV28 and TRBJ1-1; TRBD1 is a weak D gene call, 6 bases matching. The sample was central memory CD4+ T cells from blood. This TCR came from a man between 18 and 35 years old with type 1 diabetes. CDR3 protein: CASRPAGVDTEAFF. The nucleotides read TGTGCCAGCAGACCCGCAGGGGTGGACACTGAAGCTTTCTTT.